The next 18 T cell receptor beta chains were all read from a single sample in a study of cytomegalovirus exposure and HLA in healthy donors (dated by TCRdb to 2015 to 2018). To prepare the library, the immunoSEQ multiplex PCR assay was applied. A mixture of 60 forward primers for TCR Vbeta segments and 13 reverse primers for TCR Jbeta segments was used in the multiplex PCR. TCRdb limited this immuneACCESS table to in-frame rearrangements with V and J called. A share of clones is missing; checked studies link under half to unresolved V genes, and the rest is unexplained. Within this sample are some 110,000 clones, with over 70% of them counted one time only. The ten biggest clones cover roughly 1.9% of the sample. Sequencing input: PBMCs. The receptor source for this set is a man younger than 45 in good health and CMV-seronegative.

This sequence joins TRBV18 and TRBJ2-7, with 15 bases lining up with TRBD2. This CDR3 has 16 amino acids. From germline, CDR1 is KGHSH and CDR2 LQKENI. V lost 2 bases to trimming and J lost 4 bases; unmatched junction nucleotides: 3. The CDR3: CASSPRTSGGEYEQYF. As DNA, the CDR3 is TGTGCCAGCTCACCAAGGACTAGCGGGGGGGAATACGAGCAGTACTTC.

This CDR3 reads CASSVGAGQETQYF. The CDR3 nucleotides are TGTGCCAGCAGCGTAGGGGCAGGCCAAGAGACCCAGTACTTC. V and J are TRBV9 and TRBJ2-5, with D uncertain. With 0 bases removed from V and 1 base from J, the gap between germline ends came to 7 bases. Germline V gene sequence: CDR1 SGDLS, CDR2 YYNGEE. The CDR3 runs to 14 residues.

The chain recombines TRBV7-3 with TRBJ2-1; 11 bases fit TRBD1. This CDR3 comprises 15 residues. Germline V gene data show CDR1 as SGHTA and CDR2 as FQGTGA. The V gene end was trimmed by 4 bases and the J gene end by 7 bases; junction bases not matched to a gene: 6. CDR3: CASSSDRGPWNEQFF. Written as DNA, the CDR3 is TGTGCCAGCAGCTCGGACAGGGGGCCGTGGAATGAGCAGTTCTTC.

The rearrangement uses TRBV15 and TRBJ1-6; 9 nucleotides align to TRBD1. Germline CDR1 LNHNV, CDR2 YYDKDF (reference sequence). The CDR3 contains 18 residues. J was trimmed by 2 bases and V by 0 bases; bases with no gene match: 5. The CDR3: CATSRDEGQGPYNSPLHF. CDR3 sequence (DNA): TGTGCCACCAGCAGAGATGAGGGACAGGGCCCCTATAATTCACCCCTCCACTTT. The full variable domain, with the rest looked up from reference TRBV15 and TRBJ1-6, is DAMVIQNPRYQVTQFGKPVTLSCSQTLNHNVMYWYQQKSSQAPKLLFHYYDKDFNNEADTPDNFQSRRPNTSFCFLDIRSPGLGDTAMYLCATSRDEGQGPYNSPLHFGNGTRLTVT.

V usage is TRBV7-9 and J usage is TRBJ1-1, with 8 positions matching TRBD1. The ends lost 5 bases at V and 7 bases at J; junction bases unmatched: 6. Germline lookup yields CDR1 SEHNR and CDR2 FQNEAQ (reference sequence). The CDR3 runs to 13 residues. The CDR3 loop is CASSVHRGVEAFF. CDR3 sequence (DNA): TGTGCCAGCAGCGTACACAGGGGGGTTGAAGCTTTCTTT.

The chain employs TRBV6-1 and TRBJ2-7; D might be TRBD2 (6 bases). Germline CDR1 MNHNS, CDR2 SASEGT. Trimming stripped 2 bases from V and 5 bases from J, with 16 bases between. The length of the CDR3 is 15 residues. CDR3 in DNA: TGTGCCAGCAGTGAATTAGGCGGAGGGTGGGACGAGCAGTACTTC. Translating gives CASSELGGGWDEQYF.

The V gene is TRBV5-1, the J gene TRBJ1-2; 9 bases fit TRBD1. The CDR3 has 15 amino acids. Germline V gives CDR1 SGHRS, CDR2 YFSETQ. The trim removed 4 bases at V and 4 bases at J, leaving 8 bases unmatched. This CDR3 is CASSPGDREGYGYTF. The DNA of the CDR3 is TGCGCCAGCAGCCCTGGGGACAGGGAGGGCTATGGCTACACCTTC.

The rearrangement joins TRBV6-6 to TRBJ1-1; 9 bases align to TRBD1. The CDR3 is 15 amino acids. With 2 bases clipped from V and 4 bases from J, the junction kept 5 bases outside the gene matches. The germline CDR1 and CDR2 sequences are MNHNY and SVGAGI (reference sequence). The chain's CDR3 is CASSYRGTGTTEAFF. CDR3 DNA: TGTGCCAGCAGTTACCGGGGGACAGGGACCACTGAAGCTTTCTTT.

This clone appeared once. The J gene is TRBJ2-7, the V gene TRBV5-1; 8 bases agree with TRBD1. The V gene end was trimmed by 4 bases and the J gene end by 2 bases; junction bases not matched to a gene: 8. Germline CDR1 is SGHRS and CDR2 is YFSETQ. This CDR3 has 15 amino acids. CDR3 DNA: TGCGCCAGCAGCACCTCCGGGACAGGTACCTACGAGCAGTACTTC. Translation gives CASSTSGTGTYEQYF.

By share, this clone ranks as medium-sized (0.01 to 0.1%). This chain connects TRBV7-9 to TRBJ1-2, with D tentatively TRBD1 (5 bases). V dropped 3 bases and J dropped 0 bases, with 5 bases sitting between them. The CDR3 runs 13 residues. Germline CDR1 SEHNR, CDR2 FQNEAQ (reference sequence). The CDR3 DNA follows: TGTGCCAGCAGCTTGACAGCTAACTATGGCTACACCTTC. Translation: CASSLTANYGYTF.

This chain connects TRBV27 to TRBJ2-3, with D uncertain. Germline V CDR1 and CDR2: MNHEY, SMNVEV (reference sequence). This CDR3 is 13 amino acids long. Trimming left V 2 bases short and J 2 bases short, with 5 bases between. The CDR3 protein is CASSLQVTDTQYF. CDR3 in DNA: TGTGCCAGCAGTTTACAGGTCACAGATACGCAGTATTTT.

The chain is built from TRBV29-1 and TRBJ1-1, with D uncertain. Germline CDR1 SQVTM, CDR2 ANQGSEA. The CDR3 has 13 amino acids. V shed 8 bases and J shed 4 bases, with 17 bases lying between them. DNA for the CDR3: TGCAGCTCCTCCCCGGGAACGCTCACTGAAGCTTTCTTT. It encodes CSSSPGTLTEAFF. The variable domain in full, completed from reference TRBV29-1 and TRBJ1-1, reads SAVISQKPSRDICQRGTSLTIQCQVDSQVTMMFWYRQQPGQSLTLIATANQGSEATYESGFVIDKFPISRPNLTFSTLTVSNMSPEDSSIYLCSSSPGTLTEAFFGQGTRLTVV.

This clone was observed a few times. This sequence joins TRBV19 and TRBJ2-3, with 7 bases matching TRBD1. The length of the CDR3 is 15 residues. Unmatched junction bases numbered 3, after V lost 1 base and J lost 2 bases. Germline lookup yields CDR1 LNHDA and CDR2 SQIVND (reference sequence). The CDR3 reads CASSIAQGITDTQYF. CDR3 sequence (DNA): TGTGCCAGTAGTATAGCACAGGGGATCACAGATACGCAGTATTTT.

The gene calls are TRBV7-9 and TRBJ1-4; no clear D. The germline gives CDR1 SEHNR, CDR2 FQNEAQ (reference sequence). Trimming took 4 bases from V and 0 from J, leaving 6 bases between them. This CDR3 contains 14 residues. In nucleotides, the CDR3 is TGTGCCAGCAGCTCGACAACAACTAATGAAAAACTGTTTTTT. Protein sequence: CASSSTTTNEKLFF. The entire variable domain, with the rest obtained from reference TRBV7-9 and TRBJ1-4, is as follows: DTGVSQNPRHKITKRGQNVTFRCDPISEHNRLYWYRQTLGQGPEFLTYFQNEAQLEKSRLLSDRFSAERPKGSFSTLEIQRTEQGDSAMYLCASSSTTTNEKLFFGSGTQLSVL.

This chain joins TRBV5-4 and TRBJ1-1, with D tentatively TRBD1 (6 bases). Germline V lookup: CDR1 SGHNT, CDR2 YYREEE (reference sequence). The V end was cut by 1 base, the J end by 8 bases, with 18 bases between. This CDR3 has 15 residues. CDR3 loop: CASSLRAGVASEAFF. Here the CDR3 DNA reads TGTGCCAGCAGCTTGCGGGCAGGGGTTGCTTCCGAAGCTTTCTTT.

Concerning this clone: Additional DNA sequences in this sample encode the identical CDR3. The chain joins TRBV9 to TRBJ2-7; D is perhaps TRBD2 (5 bases). In germline, CDR1 is SGDLS, CDR2 YYNGEE. The CDR3 consists of 14 residues. Trimming left V 0 bases short and J 0 bases short, with 7 bases between. CDR3 sequence: CASSVASGSYEQYF. DNA for the CDR3: TGTGCCAGCAGCGTAGCCAGCGGCTCCTACGAGCAGTACTTC.

This clone was seen once. The chain joins TRBV27 to TRBJ1-5; D uncertain. Germline CDR1 is MNHEY and CDR2 is SMNVEV (reference sequence). The CDR3 contains 13 residues. Trimming shortened V by 4 bases and J by 2 bases, and 6 bases separated the two germline ends. The chain's CDR3 is CASSSRGNQPQHF. Written as DNA, the CDR3 is TGTGCCAGCAGTTCCCGAGGCAATCAGCCCCAGCATTTT.

This clone has just a few counts. The genes are TRBV27 and TRBJ1-5; D is ambiguous. Deletions cut 1 base from V and 7 bases from J, with 14 bases between. This CDR3 is built from 15 residues. Germline V gene lookup returns CDR1 MNHEY and CDR2 SMNVEV (reference sequence). The CDR3 spells CASSLFGAGGQPQHF. CDR3 DNA: TGTGCCAGCAGTTTATTCGGCGCGGGCGGCCAGCCCCAGCATTTT.